This T cell receptor (beta chain) stems from a study of control samples from healthy donors and cancer patients. Assay used: immunoSEQ multiplex PCR; TCRdb lists only in-frame clones, some missing. The sample consists of over 85,000 clones, 92% of them appearing once. The CDR3 is made up of 13 amino acids. V lost 2 bases, J lost 1 base, and 5 bases lay in between. Germline V gene data show CDR1 as LNHDA and CDR2 as SQIVND (reference sequence). V gene TRBV19 combines with J gene TRBJ1-1, with no clear D. The sequenced material came from blood. The origin of this receptor is a woman aged 18-35 years in good health. DNA for the CDR3: TGTGCCAGTAGTATAAGGACGAACACTGAAGCTTTCTTT. The encoded protein is CASSIRTNTEAFF.